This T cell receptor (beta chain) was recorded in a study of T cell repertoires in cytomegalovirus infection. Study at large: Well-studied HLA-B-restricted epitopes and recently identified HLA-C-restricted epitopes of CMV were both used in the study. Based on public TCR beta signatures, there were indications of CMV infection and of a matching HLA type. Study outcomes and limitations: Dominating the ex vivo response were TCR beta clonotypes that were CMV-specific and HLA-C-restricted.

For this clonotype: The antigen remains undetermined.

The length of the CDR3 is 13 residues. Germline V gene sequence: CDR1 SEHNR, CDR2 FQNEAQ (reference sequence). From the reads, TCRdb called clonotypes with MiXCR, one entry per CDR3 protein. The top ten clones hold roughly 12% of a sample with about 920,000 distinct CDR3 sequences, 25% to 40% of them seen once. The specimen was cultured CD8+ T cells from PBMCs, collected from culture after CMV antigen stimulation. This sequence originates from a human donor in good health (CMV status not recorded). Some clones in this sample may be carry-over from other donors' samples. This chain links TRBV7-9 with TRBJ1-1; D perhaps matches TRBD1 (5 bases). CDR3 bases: TGTGCGGATTGGGACGTCCCGTTGACTGAAGCTTTCTTT. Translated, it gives CADWDVPLTEAFF.